The rows below give T cell receptor beta chains drawn from one sample of a study of blood T cell repertoires in COVID-19. The assay was immunoSEQ multiplex PCR, and TCRdb's table has in-frame clones only and misses some. The table lists approximately 35,000 clones, 80% of them singletons, with roughly a third in the top ten. The sample comprised peripheral blood. The source of these receptors is a man older than 75 with acute or convalescent COVID-19. CDR3s include the opening cysteine and the closing phenylalanine or tryptophan.

V: TRBV5-1
CDR3: CASSRGGLASSDTQYF

V: TRBV7-2
CDR3: CASSLVPGTSGTETQYF

V: TRBV10-3
CDR3: CAISEGARTDTQYF

V: TRBV27
CDR3: CASQPHRGGSPLHF

V: TRBV6-6
CDR3: CASSPTGELAGAFQETQYF

V: TRBV19
CDR3: CASSIDPRQGPAEAFF

V: TRBV5-4
CDR3: CASSPGPQGDHSNQPQHF

V: TRBV30
CDR3: CAWSVSVGHLYGYTF

V: TRBV7-2
CDR3: CASSLTSGSITYNEQFF

V: TRBV5-4
CDR3: CASSLADVEGGEGYTF

V: TRBV28
CDR3: CASSLGPSVNYGYTF

V: TRBV6-5
CDR3: CASKNRGRSTDTQYF

V: TRBV30
CDR3: CAWSEGTFSSGNTIYF

V: TRBV12-3/TRBV12-4
CDR3: CASSAYSGETQYF

V: TRBV3-1/TRBV3-2
CDR3: CASSRSGFQPQHF

V: TRBV3-1/TRBV3-2
CDR3: CASSTPVGVAGEYEQYF

V: TRBV25-1
CDR3: CASSEFLAGVLETQYF

V: TRBV5-1
CDR3: CASSWTTMNTEAFF

V: TRBV11-1
CDR3: CASSFLVSTVQETQYF

V: TRBV7-7
CDR3: CASSPGGFDYNEQFF

V: TRBV5-1
CDR3: CASSLEGAEDTEAFF

V: TRBV10-1
CDR3: CASSGLAASTLSTDTQYF

V: TRBV6-2/TRBV6-3
CDR3: CASSYSASGSFEQFF

V: TRBV7-6
CDR3: CASSLEETRAGELFF

V: TRBV28
CDR3: CASSLGAREQYF

V: TRBV5-1
CDR3: CASSFVGEVTDTQYF

V: TRBV6-5
CDR3: CASSYAGNYGYTF

V: TRBV30
CDR3: CAWRPDRDTEAFF

V: TRBV2
CDR3: CASSLLVTGAQGYTF

V: TRBV2
CDR3: CASSAIQGEGNQPQHF

V: TRBV19
CDR3: CATGAGGYNEQFF

V: TRBV27
CDR3: CASSFAGLGSYNEQFF

V: TRBV2
CDR3: CASRPSRDYYEQYF

V: TRBV18
CDR3: CASSPKTGIYGYTF

V: TRBV18
CDR3: CASSREVQETQYF

V: TRBV6-5
CDR3: CASSYLGGSGANVLTF

V: TRBV18
CDR3: CASSPGNDSPLHF

V: TRBV27
CDR3: CASRPTGAGNQPQHF

V: TRBV7-6
CDR3: CASSPGTAGNTIYF

V: TRBV7-3
CDR3: CASSPGDRGGSTEAFF

V: TRBV7-9
CDR3: CASSSSELSTDTQYF

V: TRBV10-3
CDR3: CAISEFDRLSYEQYF

V: TRBV7-9
CDR3: CASSWTGRNSPLHF

V: TRBV5-1
CDR3: CASTSGTGALGQYF

V: TRBV29-1
CDR3: CSVYGGPGGWGYTF

V: TRBV4-2
CDR3: CASSQEATGGFNEQFF

V: TRBV18
CDR3: CASSQTGTENSPLHF